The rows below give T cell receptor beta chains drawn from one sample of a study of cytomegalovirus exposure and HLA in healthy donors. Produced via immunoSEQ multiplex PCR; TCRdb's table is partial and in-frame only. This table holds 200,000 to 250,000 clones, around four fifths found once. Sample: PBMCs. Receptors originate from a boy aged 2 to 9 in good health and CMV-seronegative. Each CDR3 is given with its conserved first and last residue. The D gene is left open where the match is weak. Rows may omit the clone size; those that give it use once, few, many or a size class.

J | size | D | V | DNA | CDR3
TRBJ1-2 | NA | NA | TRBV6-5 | TGTGCCAGCAGTTATGGGACACAATACGGCTACACCTTC | CASSYGTQYGYTF
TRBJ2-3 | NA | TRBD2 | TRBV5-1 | TGCGCCAGCAGCTTGGAGGGGACTAGCGGGACAGATACGCAGTATTTT | CASSLEGTSGTDTQYF
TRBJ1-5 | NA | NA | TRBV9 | TGTGCCAGCAGCTCGGGGGGGGGCAATCAGCCCCAGCATTTT | CASSSGGGNQPQHF
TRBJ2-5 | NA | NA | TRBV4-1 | TGCGCCAGCAGCCAAGAGGTAGGAGGTCCCCAGTACTTC | CASSQEVGGPQYF
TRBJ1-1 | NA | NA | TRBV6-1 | TGTGCCAGCAGTGACCGGGGGAGGACTGAAGCTTTCTTT | CASSDRGRTEAFF
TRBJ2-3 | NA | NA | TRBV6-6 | TGTGCCAGCAGTTACCGCGGGCCCTCTAGCACAGATACGCAGTATTTT | CASSYRGPSSTDTQYF
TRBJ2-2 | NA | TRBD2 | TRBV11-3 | TGTGCCAGCAGCATCGGACTAGCGGGGCCCACCGGGGAGCTGTTTTTT | CASSIGLAGPTGELFF
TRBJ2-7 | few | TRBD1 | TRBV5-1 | TGCGCCAGCAGCTTGGCAGGGGGTTCCTACGAGCAGTACTTC | CASSLAGGSYEQYF
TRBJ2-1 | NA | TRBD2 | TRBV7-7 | TGTGCTAGCAGCTTATCACGGGAGGGGCCGATGTTCTTC | CASSLSREGPMFF
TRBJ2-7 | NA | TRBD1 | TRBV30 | TGTGCCTGGAGTGCGGGACAGGACTACGAGCAGTACTTC | CAWSAGQDYEQYF
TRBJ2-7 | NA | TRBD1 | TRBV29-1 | TGCAGCGTTGTGGACAGGGTCCACGAGCAGTACTTC | CSVVDRVHEQYF
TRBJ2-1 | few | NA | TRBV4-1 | TGCGCCAGCAGCCCGCGTGGAGTGGATGAGCAGTTCTTC | CASSPRGVDEQFF
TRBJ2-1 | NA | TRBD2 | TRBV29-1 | TGCAGCGCGGCTAGCGGGGGGATGTACAATGAGCAGTTCTTC | CSAASGGMYNEQFF
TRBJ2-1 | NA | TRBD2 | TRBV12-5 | TGTGCTAGTGGTGAAACTAGCGGGAGCGAGCAGTTCTTC | CASGETSGSEQFF
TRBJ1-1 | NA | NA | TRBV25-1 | TGTGCCAGCAGCGAAGACGCTTGGAGGGCTGAAGCTTTCTTT | CASSEDAWRAEAFF
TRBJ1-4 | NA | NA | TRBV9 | TGTGCCAGCAGCGAGGGCAGGGATAATGAAAAACTGTTTTTT | CASSEGRDNEKLFF
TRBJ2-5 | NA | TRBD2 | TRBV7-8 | TGTGCCAGCAGCTTAGTGAGCGGGAGAGGGCAAGAGACCCAGTACTTC | CASSLVSGRGQETQYF
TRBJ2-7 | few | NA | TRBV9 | TGTGCCAGCAGCTCCGGACAAGACTACGAGCAGTACTTC | CASSSGQDYEQYF
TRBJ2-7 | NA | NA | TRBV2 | TGTGCCAGCGCCGGGGTGTTTCCCTACGAGCAGTACTTC | CASAGVFPYEQYF